This note documents a single TCR beta chain sequence. This clonotype has a count of ten or more. There is no known antigen for this receptor. Qualities for individual bases were not recorded, and no much larger clone is one base off. These data come from a study of T cells in Graves' hyperthyroidism and ophthalmopathy (dated by TCRdb to between 2018 and 2020). The study in broad terms: Peripheral blood was collected at initial diagnosis, before any treatment. After blood sampling, hyperthyroidism patients were treated with methimazole at a starting dose of 30 mg daily, and ophthalmopathy patients were treated with high-dose intravenous methylprednisolone. Prospective prediction of ophthalmopathy was tested in an independent validation cohort of fewer than 20 hyperthyroidism patients and 17 patients who later progressed to ophthalmopathy. To identify TCR V-J signatures that set the groups apart, the researchers used a discovery cohort of about a hundred patients, made up of roughly 40 with Graves' ophthalmopathy and about 55 with stable Graves' hyperthyroidism. The paper reports TCR Vbeta CDR3 sequencing of more than 120 peripheral blood samples: 40 to 45 ophthalmopathy, fewer than 85 hyperthyroidism and some 17 progressor patients. The 95 to 100 discovery patients were randomly divided into training and test sets at a 7:3 ratio. Thyroid tissue and blood T-cell repertoires from six Graves' hyperthyroidism patients were also compared in the study.

Graves' hyperthyroidism was defined as stable when no progression to ophthalmopathy occurred over 18 months of follow-up. Hyperthyroidism patients were aged 18 to 65 years and newly diagnosed, with disease duration of less than 2 months. Any patient with an uncontrolled infection, another autoimmune disease, pregnancy or lactation was excluded. Diagnoses relied on clinical symptoms, serum thyroxine and TRAb, thyroid ultrasound and orbital computed tomography. Ficoll-Paque density gradient centrifugation was used to isolate PBMCs from approximately 10 ml of fresh peripheral blood. Total RNA was extracted with Trizol reagent, and quality was checked on an Agilent 2100 Bioanalyzer. Summary of the overall study and its limitations: In validation, the model predicted progression to ophthalmopathy a median of approximately 6.3 months before onset, with roughly 70% sensitivity and 72.22% specificity. No statistical method was used to set the sample size in advance, and investigators knew the group allocation. Most expanded thyroid clonotypes (frequency above 0.001) were also detected in blood, a finding suggesting that blood repertoires may reflect thyroid immune responses. In cross-validation, a model built on a 13 V-J signature told ophthalmopathy apart from stable hyperthyroidism with 85% to 90% sensitivity and about 81% specificity, and in testing the same model reached 80%/75%.

The TCR beta CDR3 regions were amplified from the RNA transcripts. A first-round RT-PCR of the TCR CDR3 used the HTBI primer set with the Qiagen OneStep RT-PCR kit. Libraries were constructed in a second round of multiplex PCR, after which size selection and purification were performed. Paired-end sequencing of the libraries was performed with 100 bp reads on an Illumina HiSeq2000. The original pipeline was this. SOAPnuke was used to process the raw data, throwing out any read that contained adapters or uncalled bases, had a mean Phred below 15, or lacked an exact constant-primer or identifier match. High-quality paired reads were merged with COPE v1.2.5, and unique nucleotide sequences were defined as clonotypes. MiTCR v1.1 was used to align the clonotypes against IMGT TRBV, TRBD and TRBJ reference segments. Only V-J combinations with frequency above 0.0001, covering 99% to 99.2% of repertoires, were analysed. The TCS score was defined as the ratio of F50 (clonal expansion) to E x V (chaos), calculated using BLOSUM62-based TCRdist between CDR3 peptides within each V-J. Welch's t-statistics and random forest reduced several hundred V-J features to 13, which were used in a naive Bayes classifier (R e1071). TCRdb cleaned the public reads at Q25 with fastp, built clones with MiXCR and kept in-frame beta chains. Entries are consolidated by CDR3 protein sequence, retaining the most common genes and DNA. V and J calls and clone size were set by TCRdb, not the authors. The sample table lists a few hundred thousand distinct CDR3 sequences, 25% of them with a count of one. Around 70% of the sample comes from the top ten.

CDR1 and CDR2, per the germline V gene, are MDHEN and SYDVKM. The CDR3 runs 16 residues from the cysteine to the phenylalanine. The only DNA kept is the CDR3, 48 bases in frame from the first base. V loses 4 bases at its end and J loses 3 bases; junction bases beyond the gene matches: 8. Source material: blood. The rearrangement joined TRBV28 to TRBJ2-3, with 9 bases in between that match TRBD2. The receptor's source is a man aged 50 to 60 with Graves' hyperthyroidism. The nucleotides read TGTGCCAGCAGTTCGTTAGCGGGAGAGACGACAGATACGCAGTATTTT. This encodes CASSSLAGETTDTQYF. Joined to the reference TRBV28 and TRBJ2-3 proteins, this CDR3 gives the full variable domain: DVKVTQSSRYLVKRTGEKVFLECVQDMDHENMFWYRQDPGLGLRLIYFSYDVKMKEKGDIPEGYSVSREKKERFSLILESASTNQTSMYLCASSSLAGETTDTQYFGPGTRLTVL.